Below, 14 T cell receptor beta chains from the same sample are listed, as sequenced in a study of graft-versus-host responses after intestinal transplantation. Profiled with immunoSEQ multiplex PCR; TCRdb holds only in-frame clones, not every one. Among fewer than 30,000 clones listed, about 85% were seen once. The sequences come from PBMCs, collected around 62 weeks after intestinal transplantation. The receptor source for this set is a human patient who received an intestinal transplant, so some T cells may come from the graft donor.

V usage is TRBV7-8 and J usage is TRBJ2-2; D perhaps matches TRBD2 (6 bases). The CDR3 length is 18 residues. Germline V gene data show CDR1 as SGHVS and CDR2 as FQNEAQ. The V and J ends lost 5 bases and 3 bases respectively, with 22 bases between them. CDR3 DNA sequence: TGTGCCAGCAGCCCCCTGGTATTTGGGGGAGGCGACACCGGGGAGCTGTTTTTT. Residues: CASSPLVFGGGDTGELFF.

The gene calls are TRBV7-2 and TRBJ1-5; D is perhaps TRBD1 (6 bases). Germline V gene data show CDR1 as SGHTA and CDR2 as FQGNSA. This CDR3 contains 16 residues. Trimming took off 1 base at V and 4 bases at J, with 14 bases between the two ends. The CDR3 sequence is CASSLGSLGGNQPQHF. Written as DNA, the CDR3 is TGTGCCAGCAGCTTAGGTTCCCTAGGGGGGAATCAGCCCCAGCATTTT.

The V call is TRBV4-2, the J call TRBJ2-3; 10 bases align to TRBD2. Losses at the gene ends were 4 bases for V and 3 bases for J; bases not matched to a gene: 7. Germline lookup yields CDR1 LGHNA and CDR2 YNFKEQ. CDR3 size: 16 residues. The CDR3 is CASSPTSGWRTDTQYF. The CDR3 DNA sequence: TGTGCCAGCAGCCCGACTAGCGGGTGGAGGACAGATACGCAGTATTTT.

V gene TRBV25-1 combines with J gene TRBJ1-3; the match to TRBD1 covers 8 bases. Trimming took 3 bases from V and 0 from J; bases not matched to a gene: 4. Per the germline V gene, CDR1 is MGHDK and CDR2 is SYGVNS. This CDR3 region has 16 residues. CDR3 sequence: CASSDLTGASGNTIYF. DNA for the CDR3: TGTGCCAGCAGTGACTTGACAGGGGCCTCTGGAAACACCATATATTTT.

Remarks on this clone: The germline gene is not matched at one end of the junction; a read error may be the cause. The chain links TRBV5-4 to TRBJ2-1, with 8 nucleotides matching TRBD2. The CDR3 is made up of 14 amino acids. Germline lookup yields CDR1 SGHNT and CDR2 YYREEE (reference sequence). CDR3 residues: CASSRAGVYNEQLF. CDR3 DNA sequence: TGTGCCAGCAGTCGAGCGGGAGTGTACAATGAGCAGCTCTTC.

The V and J genes are TRBV4-1 and TRBJ2-7; D possibly corresponds to TRBD2 (6 bases). The CDR3 is 19 residues long. V was trimmed by 3 bases and J by 2 bases, leaving 26 bases between them. Germline-derived CDR1 and CDR2 are MGHRA and YSYEKL. The CDR3, as DNA: TGCGCCAGCAGCCATCCGGGACTCGCGAAAAGCCGGGTTCCCTACGAGCAGTACTTC. Its protein is CASSHPGLAKSRVPYEQYF.

J is TRBJ2-7 and V is TRBV27; D may be TRBD2 (5 bases). This CDR3 region has 17 residues. Deletions cut 4 bases from V and 6 bases from J, with 25 bases between. Germline CDR1 and CDR2: MNHEY and SMNVEV (reference sequence). Here the CDR3 reads CASSSPPGSRKGVEQYF. The CDR3, as DNA: TGTGCCAGCAGTTCCCCCCCAGGTTCCAGGAAGGGAGTCGAGCAGTACTTC.

This sequence joins TRBV7-9 and TRBJ2-5; 7 bases match TRBD2. Trimming took 1 base from V and 5 from J; bases not matched to a gene: 7. Germline lookup yields CDR1 SEHNR and CDR2 FQNEAQ (reference sequence). This CDR3 is built from 15 residues. The CDR3 reads CASSLGLADSETQYF. The CDR3, as DNA: TGTGCCAGCAGCTTAGGCCTAGCGGATTCCGAGACCCAGTACTTC.

This clone was seen just once. This chain joins TRBV6-5 and TRBJ1-1; no clear D gene. Germline CDR1 is MNHEY and CDR2 is SVGAGI. V lost 5 bases to trimming and J lost 10 bases, with 11 bases between them. The CDR3 is 11 residues long. CDR3 nucleotides: TGTGCCAGCAGTGAAACTGGTATAGCTTTCTTT. It specifies CASSETGIAFF.

The J gene is TRBJ1-6, the V gene TRBV7-2, with TRBD1 identical over 10 bases. The CDR3 runs to 18 residues. Germline V CDR1 and CDR2: SGHTA, FQGNSA. The trim removed 2 bases at V and 9 bases at J, leaving 13 bases unmatched. CDR3 in DNA: TGTGCCAGCAGCTTAACCGGGACAGGGGCTTCTAGGCGTTCACCCCTCCACTTT. Its protein product is CASSLTGTGASRRSPLHF. The full variable domain, in which reference TRBV7-2 and TRBJ1-6 provide the parts outside the CDR3, is GAGVSQSPSNKVTEKGKDVELRCDPISGHTALYWYRQSLGQGLEFLIYFQGNSAPDKSGLPSDRFSAERTGGSVSTLTIQRTQQEDSAVYLCASSLTGTGASRRSPLHFGNGTRLTVT.

CDR3 coding DNA: TGTGCCAGCTCGGGAACGTTCGCTGGGCGCTACACCTTC. This sequence encodes CASSGTFAGRYTF. The chain recombines TRBV5-6 with TRBJ1-2; D is unresolved. The ends were cut back, 7 bases at V and 9 bases at J, with 19 bases in the middle. Per germline, CDR1 SGHDT and CDR2 YYEEEE. The CDR3 is 13 amino acids. The entire variable domain, with the rest obtained from reference TRBV5-6 and TRBJ1-2, is as follows: DAGVTQSPTHLIKTRGQQVTLRCSPKSGHDTVSWYQQALGQGPQFIFQYYEEEERQRGNFPDRFSGHQFPNYSSELNVNALLLGDSALYLCASSGTFAGRYTFGSGTRLTVV.

This clone was picked up one time. At one boundary the junction diverges from the germline segment, which might be a read error. The identical CDR3 is also encoded by other nucleotide sequences in the sample. This chain joins TRBV14 and TRBJ1-6; D gene ambiguous. The CDR3 runs 13 residues. Germline CDR1 SGHDN, CDR2 FVKESK. Here the CDR3 DNA reads TGTGCCAGTAGCCAAGGGTTACGCTCACCCCTCCACTTT. This gives the protein CASSQGLRSPLHF.

The rearrangement joins TRBV5-1 to TRBJ2-5; 7 nucleotides match TRBD1. V shed 0 bases, J shed 7 bases, and the junction held 6 bases outside the gene matches. Germline V gene lookup returns CDR1 SGHRS and CDR2 YFSETQ. The length of the CDR3 is 14 residues. CDR3 residues: CASSLGQGGGTQYF. In DNA form, the CDR3 reads TGCGCCAGCAGCTTGGGACAGGGTGGTGGGACCCAGTACTTC. The whole variable domain, filled in from reference TRBV5-1 and TRBJ2-5, reads KAGVTQTPRYLIKTRGQQVTLSCSPISGHRSVSWYQQTPGQGLQFLFEYFSETQRNKGNFPGRFSGRQFSNSRSEMNVSTLELGDSALYLCASSLGQGGGTQYFGPGTRLLVL.

The chain joins TRBV5-1 to TRBJ1-2; D call uncertain. The CDR3 totals 13 residues. Germline V gene sequence: CDR1 SGHRS, CDR2 YFSETQ. Trimming shortened V by 0 bases and J by 0 bases, and 3 bases separated the two germline ends. The CDR3 nucleotides read TGCGCCAGCAGCTTGGATTCTAACTATGGCTACACCTTC. It is translated as CASSLDSNYGYTF.